This T cell receptor beta chain emerged from a study of a mutant IDH1 vaccine in newly diagnosed glioma. Study summary: Receipt of radiotherapy, temozolomide, or both preceded the study, and most received both.

With respect to this clone: The antigen is undetermined.

As to time point: baseline, week 1 (first vaccination visit). Treatment given: pre-vaccination baseline after standard-of-care therapy. Each donor presented with a new WHO grade 3 or 4 astrocytoma that tested IDH1-mutant and showed ATRX loss. General study findings and limits: Pseudoprogression showed no apparent link to changes in top peripheral T cell clonotypes.

TCRdb keeps only in-frame clones here, not all; method: immunoSEQ multiplex PCR. The sample has about 66,000 clones, around 85% seen once. V was pared by 2 bases and J by 6 bases, with 11 bases between. The CDR3 covers 14 residues. Germline loops: CDR1 MNHEY, CDR2 SMNVEV (reference sequence). The clonotype was recovered from a young man with glioma. The chain couples TRBV27 to TRBJ2-4, with a possible D match to TRBD1 (6 bases). This specimen consisted of PBMCs, obtained from a glioma patient treated with radiotherapy, temozolomide or both. The CDR3 loop reads CASSLRAQGNIQYF. In nucleotides, the CDR3 is TGTGCCAGCAGTTTACGGGCACAGGGAAACATTCAGTACTTC.